This TCR beta chain came from a study of blood T cell repertoires in COVID-19. About the research overall: The origin of the acute and convalescent COVID-19 samples was the United States, Italy and Spain. The analysed material was cDNA or gDNA that came from T cells, B-cell-depleted T cells, or PBMCs.

Germline assignment: CDR1 SQVTM and CDR2 ANQGSEA. CDR3 length: 13 amino acids. V dropped 3 bases and J dropped 2; count of bases not matched to a gene: 3. Methods used by the authors: Amplification of reference gene primers provided the estimated nucleated cell counts. Generated by immunoSEQ multiplex PCR, the TCRdb table keeps only in-frame clones and is missing some. V and J calls and clone size are copied from that table; D and trimming were computed from the DNA. The sample contains roughly 140,000 clones, roughly 90% of which appear only once. Material for sequencing was peripheral blood. V gene TRBV29-1 combines with J gene TRBJ2-5; TRBD1 agrees at 7 bases. The sequence was collected from a human donor in a cohort sampled during active COVID-19. This chain's CDR3 is CSVEPGQQETQYF. CDR3 in DNA: TGCAGCGTTGAGCCGGGACAGCAAGAGACCCAGTACTTC.